This T cell receptor beta chain was recorded in a study of graft-versus-host responses after intestinal transplantation (TCRdb year 2021). About the full investigation: The transplants that recipients received were multivisceral, liver-intestinal, or isolated intestinal. Anti-thymocyte globulin induction was given to all recipients, followed by maintenance tacrolimus and steroids for 2 to 4 years. Bulk TCR-beta CDR3 sequencing was used to track graft-versus-host and host-versus-graft alloreactive T cell clones in the graft, circulation and bone marrow after intestinal transplantation. To identify alloreactive clones, pre-transplant mixed lymphocyte reaction products were sequenced and compared with unstimulated pre-transplant donor and recipient T cells. The cohort enrolled 20 to 30 intestinal transplant recipients, one of whom was a retransplant, and a few patients without pretransplant specimens were excluded. Donor T cell macrochimerism was defined as a peak of at least 4% donor T cells among recipient peripheral blood mononuclear cells. Samples from three later patients were sequenced in-house on an Illumina MiSeq with MiXCR processing rather than by the commercial service.

The time point label on this specimen signifies: cells obtained before transplantation from donor or recipient. CD3+CD4+ and CD3+CD8+ populations were FACS-sorted from unstimulated pre-transplant donor and recipient cells taken from spleen or lymph nodes. Receptor amplification or capture employed the immunoSEQ multiplex PCR assay. For most patients, genomic DNA was isolated using the Qiagen DNeasy Blood and Tissue Kit and was shipped frozen to Adaptive Biotechnologies for TCR sequencing. For most patients, high-throughput TCR-beta CDR3 sequencing of genomic DNA was performed by Adaptive Biotechnologies. In the original analysis: Adaptive's ImmunoSEQ software was the source of the TCR sequencing data for 15 to 20 patients, while a few other patients were processed with MiXCR and VDJtools. CD4 versus CD8 sorting errors were corrected by removing sequences found in both subsets at a frequency ratio below 5:1. CDR3 nucleotide sequences shared between donor and recipient were removed because their origin could not be assigned. To be classed as alloreactive, a clone needed at least 2-fold expansion over unstimulated cells and a minimum CFSE-low frequency of 0.002% (template counts) or 0.001% (read counts). Clones were considered mappable if detected in sequenced pre-transplant spleen, lymph node, or MLR CFSE-low populations of the donor or recipient. The cumulative frequency of alloreactive clones was calculated as a percentage of all sequences, weighted by copy number. TCRdb holds this immuneACCESS table with in-frame rearrangements only. Some clones are missing; in checked studies, unresolved V genes explain under half, and the rest has no known cause. V, J and clone size reflect that table, while D and trimming were determined from the DNA. This sample has roughly 100,000 clones in its table, and roughly 93% of those were observed once. More than 0.9% of the sample lies in the top ten.

V drops 4 bases and J drops 0 bases, leaving 20 bases in between. From the cysteine through the phenylalanine, the CDR3 covers 19 amino acids. The kept DNA is CDR3 alone, 57 bases in frame from the first base. The germline V gene supplies CDR1 SGHTS and CDR2 YDEGEE. Beyond this particular receptor, the publication reports: Early after transplant, peak levels of circulating GvH clones were associated with declines in HvG clones. High GvH to HvG T cell clonal ratios were observed in the allografts of patients with donor T cell macrochimerism. GvH clones were detected in recipient bone marrow, and some of these GvH clones were observed earlier in ileal mucosa or blood, consistent with an intestinal mucosal origin. Conclusions were limited by the relatively low number and heterogeneity of intestinal transplant patients.

As to this clone: There is no known antigen for this receptor. No base qualities exist here, and no much larger clone lies one base off it.

The sequence came from a human donor who received an intestinal transplant. The chain was built from TRBV5-8 and TRBJ2-6; TRBD1 is a weak D gene call, 5 bases matching. Sample: unstimulated CD8+ T cells sorted from spleen or lymph node cells, taken before intestinal transplant. CDR3 reads: CASSPLNGQSFSGANVLTF. The DNA sequence reads TGTGCCAGCAGCCCCCTCAACGGACAAAGTTTCTCTGGGGCCAACGTCCTGACTTTC.